This TCR beta chain appears in the sequencing data of a study of T-cell reconstitution after alpha-beta-depleted transplantation in children. This sample's TCRbeta library carried unique molecular identifier barcodes. TCRdb passed the PCR reads through MiXCR, listing each CDR3 protein once. The sample lists around 250,000 distinct CDR3 sequences, 9.9% seen once, with 9.5% to 13% in the top ten. Trimming took 5 bases from V and 3 from J, leaving 13 bases between them. This CDR3 spans 14 amino acids. Germline V lookup: CDR1 SGHAT, CDR2 FQNNGV. The TCR comes from a human donor who donated a stem cell graft to a child with SCID. Material: PBMCs from the stem cell graft donor, obtained from the stem cell graft. This chain uses TRBV11-2 with TRBJ1-1; no firm D call. The CDR3 sequence: CASSTHLADTEAFF. CDR3 bases: TGTGCCAGCAGCACCCACTTAGCGGACACTGAAGCTTTCTTT.